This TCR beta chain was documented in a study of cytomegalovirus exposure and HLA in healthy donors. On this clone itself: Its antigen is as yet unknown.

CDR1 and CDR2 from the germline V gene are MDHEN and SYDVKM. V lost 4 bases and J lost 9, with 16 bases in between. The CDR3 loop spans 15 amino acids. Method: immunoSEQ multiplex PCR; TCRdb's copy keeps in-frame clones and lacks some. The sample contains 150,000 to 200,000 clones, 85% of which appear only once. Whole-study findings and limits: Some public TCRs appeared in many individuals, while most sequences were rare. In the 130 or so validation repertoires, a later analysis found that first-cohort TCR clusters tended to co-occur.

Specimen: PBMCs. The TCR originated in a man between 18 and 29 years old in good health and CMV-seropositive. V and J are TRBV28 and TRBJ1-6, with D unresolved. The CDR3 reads CASSYGGTRFSPLHF. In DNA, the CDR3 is TGTGCCAGCAGTTATGGAGGAACCCGATTTTCACCCCTCCACTTT. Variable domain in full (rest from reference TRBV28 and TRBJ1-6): DVKVTQSSRYLVKRTGEKVFLECVQDMDHENMFWYRQDPGLGLRLIYFSYDVKMKEKGDIPEGYSVSREKKERFSLILESASTNQTSMYLCASSYGGTRFSPLHFGNGTRLTVT.